These 27 T cell receptor beta chains were sequenced from one sample in a study of blood T cell repertoires in COVID-19. The data were produced by immunoSEQ multiplex PCR, yet TCRdb's version contains in-frame clones alone and is incomplete. The table lists about 150,000 clones, around 83% of them singletons. Material: peripheral blood. These receptors were obtained from a woman aged 45-65 years in a cohort sampled during active or convalescent COVID-19.

V usage is TRBV5-1 and J usage is TRBJ1-1, with 8 nucleotides matching TRBD1. Per germline, CDR1 SGHRS and CDR2 YFSETQ. The length of the CDR3 is 15 residues. V was pared by 4 bases and J by 3 bases, with 8 bases of the junction left unmatched. CDR3 nucleotides: TGCGCCAGCAGCCAGTGGACAGGGAGAGACACTGAAGCTTTCTTT. It translates to CASSQWTGRDTEAFF.

The rearrangement links TRBV19 to TRBJ1-1; 8 positions match TRBD1. The CDR3 extends over 13 amino acids. From germline, CDR1 is LNHDA and CDR2 SQIVND (reference sequence). Trimming removed 5 bases from V and 10 bases from J; junction bases left unmatched: 9. The CDR3 loop is CASSPPWDRSAFF. The CDR3 region has the DNA TGTGCCAGTAGTCCCCCGTGGGACAGGTCAGCTTTCTTT.

This clone was found once. The chain uses TRBV7-2 and TRBJ2-7; 12 nucleotides align to TRBD2. Germline V gene lookup returns CDR1 SGHTA and CDR2 FQGNSA. The trim removed 5 bases at V and 4 bases at J, leaving 6 bases unmatched. There are 15 residues in the CDR3. CDR3 DNA sequence: TGTGCCAGCAGCCCGACTAGCGGGGGATTATACGAGCAGTACTTC. This gives the protein CASSPTSGGLYEQYF.

The sample holds one count of this clone. This chain connects TRBV4-3 to TRBJ1-6; 11 nucleotides match TRBD1. V lost 0 bases to trimming and J lost 9 bases; unmatched junction nucleotides: 4. The CDR3 contains 16 residues. The germline CDR1 and CDR2 sequences are LGHNA and YSLEER. CDR3 sequence reads: CASSQDRDRGTSPLHF. For the CDR3, the DNA is TGCGCCAGCAGCCAAGACCGGGACAGGGGGACTTCACCCCTCCACTTT.

On this clone itself: The same CDR3 also results from other DNA sequences found in this sample. CDR3 in DNA: TGTGCCAGCAGCCAAGGCGGAAATCAGCCCCAGCATTTT. It yields the protein CASSQGGNQPQHF. The V and J genes are TRBV3-1 (or the pseudogene TRBV3-2) and TRBJ1-5, with D unresolved. Trimming pared 1 base from V and 4 bases from J, leaving 5 bases between. Germline V lookup: CDR1 LGHDT, CDR2 YNNKEL (reference sequence). This CDR3 has 13 residues.

The chain links TRBV5-5 to TRBJ1-4, with D possibly matching TRBD1 (5 bases). Germline CDR1 SGHKS, CDR2 YYEKEE (reference sequence). CDR3 size: 13 residues. V was pared by 2 bases and J by 6 bases, with 8 bases between. The CDR3 DNA reads as TGTGCCAGCAGCTTTGGAGGGGATGAAAAACTGTTTTTT. It translates to CASSFGGDEKLFF.

The rearrangement joins TRBV7-2 to TRBJ2-7, with TRBD2 matching 8 bases. Germline lookup yields CDR1 SGHTA and CDR2 FQGNSA. Trimming at V came to 5 bases and at J to 5 bases, leaving 8 bases not matched to a gene. The CDR3 totals 14 residues. The CDR3 sequence is CASSPQGRGDEQYF. CDR3 bases: TGTGCCAGCAGCCCACAAGGGCGGGGGGACGAGCAGTACTTC. Looking up the rest from reference TRBV7-2 and TRBJ2-7 gives the full variable domain: GAGVSQSPSNKVTEKGKDVELRCDPISGHTALYWYRQSLGQGLEFLIYFQGNSAPDKSGLPSDRFSAERTGGSVSTLTIQRTQQEDSAVYLCASSPQGRGDEQYFGPGTRLTVT.

The chain is built from TRBV24-1 and TRBJ1-1; D possibly corresponds to TRBD1 (5 bases). V lost 4 bases and J 4 bases, leaving 6 bases between the germline ends. The CDR3 has 12 residues. Germline V lookup: CDR1 KGHDR, CDR2 SFDVKD. CDR3 sequence reads: CATSEGATEAFF. The CDR3 DNA sequence: TGTGCCACCAGTGAAGGGGCCACTGAAGCTTTCTTT.

This clone was recorded only once. The V call is TRBV6-5, the J call TRBJ2-7, with TRBD1 identical over 11 bases. Germline V gene lookup returns CDR1 MNHEY and CDR2 SVGAGI. The CDR3 has 15 residues. V shed 6 bases, J shed 3 bases, and the junction held 7 bases outside the gene matches. CDR3 protein: CASRPGQGAHYEQYF. CDR3 DNA: TGTGCCAGCAGACCCGGACAGGGGGCGCACTACGAGCAGTACTTC.

Here the CDR3 reads CASSQPSNQPQHF. In nucleotides, the CDR3 is TGCGCCAGCAGTCAACCAAGCAATCAGCCCCAGCATTTT. The chain combines TRBV23-1 with TRBJ1-5, with D unclear. TRBV23-1 is sorted into the ORF group, with uncertain function. The CDR3 is 13 amino acids. V lost 2 bases, J lost 1 base, and 3 bases lay in between.

In this sample, this clone turned up a few times. The chain links TRBV3-1 (or the pseudogene TRBV3-2) to TRBJ2-3; 8 bases line up with TRBD2. V dropped 3 bases and J dropped 10; count of bases not matched to a gene: 18. The CDR3 spans 17 residues. In germline, CDR1 is LGHDT, CDR2 YNNKEL (reference sequence). The CDR3 nucleotides read TGTGCCAGCAGCCAGGACCAGGGACTAGTTATCGGCGGGGCGCAGTATTTT. Protein sequence: CASSQDQGLVIGGAQYF.

Written as DNA, the CDR3 is TGTGCCAGCAGCTCTACGGGACAGGACTCTAACTATGGCTACACCTTC. Its protein product is CASSSTGQDSNYGYTF. This chain joins TRBV7-9 and TRBJ1-2, with 8 bases identical to TRBD1. Per the germline V gene, CDR1 is SEHNR and CDR2 is FQNEAQ (reference sequence). Germline trimming cut 4 bases from V and 0 bases from J; bases unmatched to any gene: 7. CDR3 size: 16 residues. Filled out from reference TRBV7-9 and TRBJ1-2, the complete variable domain reads DTGVSQNPRHKITKRGQNVTFRCDPISEHNRLYWYRQTLGQGPEFLTYFQNEAQLEKSRLLSDRFSAERPKGSFSTLEIQRTEQGDSAMYLCASSSTGQDSNYGYTFGSGTRLTVV.

The rearrangement uses TRBV7-9 and TRBJ1-1; a weak D match, TRBD1 (6 bases). V was pared by 5 bases and J by 3 bases, with 13 bases between. CDR3 size: 14 residues. The germline V gene has CDR1 SEHNR and CDR2 FQNEAQ (reference sequence). The CDR3 is CASSRQGSDTEAFF. DNA for the CDR3: TGTGCCAGCAGCCGTCAGGGGTCCGACACTGAAGCTTTCTTT.

This chain joins TRBV19 and TRBJ1-2, with D maybe TRBD1 (6 bases). CDR3 length: 14 residues. V was shortened by 6 bases and J by 8 bases, with 19 bases between the two germline ends. The germline V gene encodes CDR1 LNHDA and CDR2 SQIVND (reference sequence). The CDR3, as DNA: TGTGCCAGTAGCCAGTCACAGGGCGTACTCGGCTACACCTTC. This codes for CASSQSQGVLGYTF.

The chain carries TRBV4-1 and TRBJ2-5; D is uncertain. Trimming left V 2 bases short and J 0 bases short, with 16 bases between. Germline values: CDR1 MGHRA, CDR2 YSYEKL. The CDR3 length is 17 residues. CDR3 nucleotides: TGCGCCAGCAGCCAAACGTTGACACAAACGTACCAAGAGACCCAGTACTTC. Translated, it gives CASSQTLTQTYQETQYF.

The CDR3 here is CASSRDSVESEAFF. In nucleotides, the CDR3 is TGTGCCAGCTCAAGGGACAGCGTCGAGTCTGAAGCTTTCTTT. This sequence joins TRBV18 and TRBJ1-1; 7 bases fit TRBD1. The CDR3 runs 14 residues. Germline values: CDR1 KGHSH, CDR2 LQKENI. V dropped 5 bases and J dropped 6; count of bases not matched to a gene: 9. Full variable domain (remainder filled in from reference TRBV18 and TRBJ1-1): NAGVMQNPRHLVRRRGQEARLRCSPMKGHSHVYWYRQLPEEGLKFMVYLQKENIIDESGMPKERFSAEFPKEGPSILRIQQVVRGDSAAYFCASSRDSVESEAFFGQGTRLTVV.

Only one count was recorded for this clone. The chain carries TRBV10-3 and TRBJ1-3; 8 bases agree with TRBD1. The CDR3 has 13 residues. With V trimmed by 11 bases and J by 2 bases, 5 bases remained unmatched. Germline lookup yields CDR1 ENHRY and CDR2 SYGVKD. The CDR3, as DNA: TGTGCCGCTAGACAGGGGACTGGAAACACCATATATTTT. It translates to CAARQGTGNTIYF.

The chain recombines TRBV3-1 (or the pseudogene TRBV3-2) with TRBJ1-6; 8 bases match TRBD1. The trim removed 3 bases at V and 10 bases at J, leaving 5 bases unmatched. Germline V CDR1 and CDR2: LGHDT, YNNKEL (reference sequence). This CDR3 is 14 amino acids long. CDR3 loop: CASSQTGDGSPLHF. CDR3 bases: TGTGCCAGCAGCCAGACAGGGGACGGGTCACCCCTCCACTTT.

The rearrangement joins TRBV4-1 to TRBJ1-1; 7 bases agree with TRBD1. V dropped 3 bases and J dropped 0; count of bases not matched to a gene: 7. Per the germline V gene, CDR1 is MGHRA and CDR2 is YSYEKL. The CDR3 spans 16 residues. The CDR3 DNA follows: TGCGCCAGCAGCCACCCCCCACAGGGGATGAACACTGAAGCTTTCTTT. This translates into CASSHPPQGMNTEAFF.

J is TRBJ2-7 and V is TRBV5-1; 9 nucleotides line up with TRBD1. Germline V gives CDR1 SGHRS, CDR2 YFSETQ. After removal of 6 bases from V and 7 bases from J, the junction contained 11 bases not matched to a gene. This CDR3 has 14 residues. The CDR3 loop is CASKNGDRVGEQYF. The CDR3 DNA sequence: TGCGCCAGCAAAAATGGGGACAGGGTAGGGGAGCAGTACTTC. Full variable domain (missing parts from reference TRBV5-1 and TRBJ2-7): KAGVTQTPRYLIKTRGQQVTLSCSPISGHRSVSWYQQTPGQGLQFLFEYFSETQRNKGNFPGRFSGRQFSNSRSEMNVSTLELGDSALYLCASKNGDRVGEQYFGPGTRLTVT.

The chain uses TRBV15 and TRBJ2-6, with 7 bases fitting TRBD2. The junction had 5 bases not matched to a gene; V was cut back by 1 base and J by 2 bases. CDR1 is LNHNV, CDR2 YYDKDF, per germline (reference sequence). The CDR3 is 17 amino acids. The CDR3 DNA is TGTGCCACCAGCAGAGGACCGGGGGGTCCTGGGGCCAACGTCCTGACTTTC. It translates to CATSRGPGGPGANVLTF.

The chain recombines TRBV2 with TRBJ1-4, with a tentative D call TRBD1 (5 bases). This CDR3 comprises 16 residues. Trimming took off 3 bases at V and 0 bases at J, with 11 bases between the two ends. Germline V gene data show CDR1 as SNHLY and CDR2 as FYNNEI. The CDR3 spells CASSDGGSSTNEKLFF. CDR3 in DNA: TGTGCCAGCAGTGATGGGGGGAGCTCAACTAATGAAAAACTGTTTTTT.

The rearrangement uses TRBV7-3 and TRBJ2-5, with D perhaps TRBD1 (6 bases). This CDR3 contains 14 residues. Looked up from germline, CDR1 is SGHTA and CDR2 is FQGTGA. V was trimmed by 5 bases and J by 9 bases, leaving 19 bases between them. The CDR3 here is CASSPQGPAGAQYF. As DNA, the CDR3 is TGTGCCAGCAGCCCCCAGGGGCCCGCCGGGGCCCAGTACTTC.

The J gene is TRBJ2-3, the V gene TRBV5-5; D perhaps matches TRBD1 (5 bases). The V and J ends lost 4 bases and 4 bases respectively, with 13 bases between them. The CDR3 loop spans 14 amino acids. CDR1 and CDR2 (germline): SGHKS, YYEKEE (reference sequence). Here the CDR3 reads CASSREWGSDTQYF. DNA for the CDR3: TGTGCCAGCAGCCGCGAGTGGGGCTCAGATACGCAGTATTTT.

This chain uses TRBV10-3 with TRBJ1-2; 9 bases are a match to TRBD1. Germline V gene lookup returns CDR1 ENHRY and CDR2 SYGVKD. The V segment lost 7 bases and the J segment 2 bases; nucleotides outside the gene matches: 5. The CDR3 is made up of 14 amino acids. CDR3 coding DNA: TGTGCCATCACCCCGGGACAGGGAAACTATGGCTACACCTTC. It is translated as CAITPGQGNYGYTF.

The rearrangement links TRBV23-1 to TRBJ2-7; 11 nucleotides agree with TRBD2. TRBV23-1 is labeled an ORF, and its function is uncertain. J was trimmed by 4 bases and V by 2 bases; bases with no gene match: 10. The CDR3 length is 17 residues. The CDR3 coding sequence is TGCGCCAGCAGTCAAGTAGCGGGGGGGCCTTGCCTATACGAGCAGTACTTC. This sequence encodes CASSQVAGGPCLYEQYF.

This clone was observed a few times. The gene calls are TRBV19 and TRBJ1-2; 7 bases agree with TRBD1. The CDR3 contains 13 residues. Per germline, CDR1 LNHDA and CDR2 SQIVND (reference sequence). V trimming: 7 bases; J trimming: 5 bases; junction bases outside the gene matches: 7. CDR3 nucleotide sequence: TGTGCCAGTACCGGGGGACAGAGGTATGGCTACACCTTC. Its translation is CASTGGQRYGYTF.